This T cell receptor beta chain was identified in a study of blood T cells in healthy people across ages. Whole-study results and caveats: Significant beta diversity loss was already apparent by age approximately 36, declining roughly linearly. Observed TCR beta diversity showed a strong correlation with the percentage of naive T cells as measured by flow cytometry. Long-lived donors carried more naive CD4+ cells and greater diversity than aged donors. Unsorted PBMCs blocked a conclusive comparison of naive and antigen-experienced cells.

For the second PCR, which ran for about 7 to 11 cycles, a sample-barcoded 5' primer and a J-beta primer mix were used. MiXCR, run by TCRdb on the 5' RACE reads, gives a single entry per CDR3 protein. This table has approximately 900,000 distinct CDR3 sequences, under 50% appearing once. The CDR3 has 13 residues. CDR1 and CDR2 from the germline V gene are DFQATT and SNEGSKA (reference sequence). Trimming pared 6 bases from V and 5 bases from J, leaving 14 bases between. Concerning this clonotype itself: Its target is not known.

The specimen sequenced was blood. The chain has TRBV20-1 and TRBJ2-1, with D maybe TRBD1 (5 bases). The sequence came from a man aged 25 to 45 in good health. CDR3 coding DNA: TGCAGTGCCCCGGACATCCTGGACAATGAGCAGTTCTTC. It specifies CSAPDILDNEQFF.